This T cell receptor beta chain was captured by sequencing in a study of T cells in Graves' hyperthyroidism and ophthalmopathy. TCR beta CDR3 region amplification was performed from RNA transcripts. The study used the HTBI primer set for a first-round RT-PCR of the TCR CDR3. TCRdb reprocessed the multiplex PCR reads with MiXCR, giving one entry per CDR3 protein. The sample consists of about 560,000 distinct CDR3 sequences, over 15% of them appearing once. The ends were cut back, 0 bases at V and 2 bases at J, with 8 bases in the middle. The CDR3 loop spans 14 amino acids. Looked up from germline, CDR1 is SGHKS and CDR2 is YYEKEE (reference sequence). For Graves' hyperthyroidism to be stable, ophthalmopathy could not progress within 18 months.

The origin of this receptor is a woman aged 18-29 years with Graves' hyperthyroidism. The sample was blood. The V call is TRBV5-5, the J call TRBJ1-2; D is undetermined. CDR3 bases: TGTGCCAGCAGCTTGGCCCAAACAAACTATGGCTACACCTTC. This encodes CASSLAQTNYGYTF.